The rows below give T cell receptor beta chains drawn from one sample of a study of blood T cell repertoires in COVID-19. The data were produced by immunoSEQ multiplex PCR, yet TCRdb's version contains in-frame clones alone and is incomplete. The table lists fewer than 25,000 clones, 90% to 95% of them singletons. Sequenced input: peripheral blood. The receptors stem from a human donor in a cohort sampled during active COVID-19. CDR3s include the opening cysteine and the closing phenylalanine or tryptophan. A D gene is named only where the DNA matches it firmly. Size is stated for part of the rows, as once, few or many counts, or as a class when the clone is expanded.

d_call	v_call	j_call	clone_size	cdr3_nt	cdr3_aa
TRBD1	TRBV30	TRBJ1-1	once	TGTGCCTGGAGCCCAGGGGGCACTGGGAACACTGAAGCTTTCTTT	CAWSPGGTGNTEAFF
-	TRBV18	TRBJ2-6	-	TGTGCCAGCTCGAACAAGATCTCTGGGGCCAACGTCCTGACTTTC	CASSNKISGANVLTF
TRBD2	TRBV25-1	TRBJ2-2	-	TGTGCCAGCAGATTAAGCGGGACTAGCGGGGAGCTGTTTTTT	CASRLSGTSGELFF
-	TRBV18	TRBJ2-2	-	TGTGCCAGCTCACCAGGGCTAATCTGGAACACCGGGGAGCTGTTTTTT	CASSPGLIWNTGELFF
TRBD1	TRBV7-9	TRBJ1-2	-	TGTGCCAGCAGCTTCACCCCAAGCGACAGGGTGAGTGGCTACACCTTC	CASSFTPSDRVSGYTF
-	TRBV19	TRBJ2-1	-	TGTGCCAGTAGGTACTACAATGAGCAGTTCTTC	CASRYYNEQFF
TRBD2	TRBV5-5	TRBJ2-7	-	TGTGCCAGCTTAGGGACTAGCTACGAGCAGTACTTC	CASLGTSYEQYF
-	TRBV3-1/TRBV3-2	TRBJ2-2	-	TGTGCCAGCAGCCAAGAAATTGGACAATACACCGGGGAGCTGTTTTTT	CASSQEIGQYTGELFF
TRBD2	TRBV29-1	TRBJ2-1	once	TGCAGCGTTGCAGGGGGCCTAGCGGGAGGACATGAGCAGTTCTTC	CSVAGGLAGGHEQFF
-	TRBV30	TRBJ2-1	-	TGTGCCTGGACCCCCTGGAGGTCCGGCTCCTACAATGAGCAGTTCTTC	CAWTPWRSGSYNEQFF
-	TRBV14	TRBJ1-5	-	TGTGCCAGCAGCCAAGCACAGGGCCAGCCCCAGCATTTT	CASSQAQGQPQHF
-	TRBV29-1	TRBJ1-1	-	TGCAGCGTTGAAGGCGTCGGTTTGAACACTGAAGCTTTCTTT	CSVEGVGLNTEAFF
-	TRBV9	TRBJ1-1	-	TGTGCCAGCAGCCCAGTGGGGGCACCGAACACTGAAGCTTTCTTT	CASSPVGAPNTEAFF
-	TRBV28	TRBJ1-5	-	TGTGCCAGCAGTTTCGGGGGTGTAAGCAATCAGCCCCAGCATTTT	CASSFGGVSNQPQHF
-	TRBV25-1	TRBJ1-5	-	TGTGCCAGCAGTGAATCCGGGGGTACTCAGCCCCAGCATTTT	CASSESGGTQPQHF
-	TRBV19	TRBJ1-5	-	TGTGCCAGTAGTATAAGGGGGAACCGACGTCAGCCCCAGCATTTT	CASSIRGNRRQPQHF
-	TRBV5-8	TRBJ1-1	-	TGTGCCAGCAGCCCTGGGTGGAGTGAAGCTTTCTTT	CASSPGWSEAFF
TRBD1	TRBV18	TRBJ1-1	-	TGTGCCAGCTCACCAAAGACAGGGGGCGAGGGTACTGAAGCTTTCTTT	CASSPKTGGEGTEAFF
TRBD2	TRBV11-2	TRBJ2-3	-	TGTGCCAGCAGCCCGGGGACTAGCGGGAGGGCCAGAGATACGCAGTATTTT	CASSPGTSGRARDTQYF
-	TRBV11-2	TRBJ1-1	-	TGTGCCAGCAGCCCCCGAGACAGGAACACTGAAGCTTTCTTT	CASSPRDRNTEAFF
TRBD1	TRBV19	TRBJ1-3	-	TGTGCCAGTACCTCTACTGGGACAGCCAAGGCTGGAAACACCATATATTTT	CASTSTGTAKAGNTIYF
TRBD1	TRBV5-5	TRBJ1-1	-	TGTGCCAGCAGGGCAGGGGGCAACACTGAAGCTTTCTTT	CASRAGGNTEAFF
-	TRBV28	TRBJ2-1	-	TGTGCCAGCAGTTTAGGTGCGGGGCGTAGCAATGAGCAGTTCTTC	CASSLGAGRSNEQFF
-	TRBV18	TRBJ2-1	-	TGTGCCAGCTCCCGAGGGGGTCTAGCGGTGGGGAATGAGCAGTTCTTC	CASSRGGLAVGNEQFF
TRBD2	TRBV13	TRBJ2-7	-	TGTGCCAGCAGCCCAGCGACTAGCGGGCCTAGCTCCTACGAGCAGTACTTC	CASSPATSGPSSYEQYF
TRBD1	TRBV5-4	TRBJ1-4	-	TGTGCCAGCAGCTTGTCCCGGGACAGCCGGGAAAAACTGTTTTTT	CASSLSRDSREKLFF
-	TRBV5-1	TRBJ1-1	-	TGCGCCAGCAGCGCGGGCAGGCGGACTGAAGCTTTCTTT	CASSAGRRTEAFF